Listed here is a single TCR beta chain. The data originate from a study of radiotherapy plus CTLA-4 blockade in lung cancer. V lost 4 bases and J lost 7, with 8 bases in between. CDR3 length: 12 amino acids. The germline gives CDR1 ENHRY, CDR2 SYGVKD. Profiled with immunoSEQ multiplex PCR; TCRdb holds only in-frame clones, not every one. The profile shows about 120,000 clones, just under 80% of them singletons. V is TRBV10-3 and J is TRBJ2-1; tentative D call: TRBD2 (6 bases). The source is a human donor with non-small cell lung cancer who had a partial response to radiotherapy plus ipilimumab. The material sequenced was peripheral blood, taken from a patient treated with radiotherapy plus ipilimumab. CDR3 in DNA: TGTGCCATCAGTGTGGAGGGGAATGAGCAGTTCTTC. Protein product: CAISVEGNEQFF.